The clone carrying this T cell receptor beta chain has only a few counts. Then a second PCR, running roughly 7 to 11 cycles, was carried out with a sample-barcoded 5' primer and a J-beta primer mix. MiXCR, applied by TCRdb to the 5' RACE reads, yields one record per CDR3 protein. The table includes hundreds of thousands of distinct CDR3 sequences, over 40% detected once. The data derive from a study of blood T cells in healthy people across ages. Sequencing input: blood. This receptor was obtained from a man older than 75 in good health.

CDR3 residues: CASAQAQETQYF. In nucleotides, the CDR3 is TGTGCCAGTGCCCAGGCCCAAGAGACCCAGTACTTC. The chain is built from TRBV2 and TRBJ2-5; the D is unclear. In germline, CDR1 is SNHLY, CDR2 FYNNEI. This CDR3 has 12 residues. Deletions cut 9 bases from V and 1 base from J, with 9 bases between.